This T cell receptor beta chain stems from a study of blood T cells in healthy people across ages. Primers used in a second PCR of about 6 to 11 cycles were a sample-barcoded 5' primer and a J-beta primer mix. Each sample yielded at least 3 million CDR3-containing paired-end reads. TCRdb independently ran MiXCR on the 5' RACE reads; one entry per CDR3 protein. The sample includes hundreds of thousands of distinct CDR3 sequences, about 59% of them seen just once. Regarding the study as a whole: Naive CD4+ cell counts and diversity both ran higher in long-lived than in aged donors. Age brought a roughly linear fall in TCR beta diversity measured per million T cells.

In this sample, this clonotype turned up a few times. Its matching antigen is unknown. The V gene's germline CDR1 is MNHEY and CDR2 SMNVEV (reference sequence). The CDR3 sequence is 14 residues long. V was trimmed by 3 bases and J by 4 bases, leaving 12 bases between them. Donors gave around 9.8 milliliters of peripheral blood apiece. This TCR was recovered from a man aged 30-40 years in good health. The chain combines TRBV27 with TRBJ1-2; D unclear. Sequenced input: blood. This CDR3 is CASSFSGSTYGYTF. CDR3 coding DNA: TGTGCCAGCAGTTTTTCGGGCAGCACCTATGGCTACACCTTC.